This entry lists 2 T cell receptor beta chains sequenced from one sample in a study of breast tumors, draining lymph nodes, adjacent tissues. Each CDR3 protein gets one entry after TCRdb re-called the multiplex PCR reads with MiXCR. The table includes about 180,000 distinct CDR3 sequences, 33% detected once. Axillary draining lymph nodes of breast cancer patients supplied the node samples. The sequencing input was axillary lymph node tissue. The receptors were gathered from a female donor with breast cancer. Some clones in this sample may be carry-over from other donors' samples.

As concerns this clonotype: It may be a read error: a sequence one base away is much more abundant. The chain carries TRBV6-5 and TRBJ1-2, with 8 bases lining up with TRBD1. The CDR3 runs to 14 residues. CDR1 and CDR2 from the germline V gene are MNHEY and SVGAGI. The trim removed 5 bases at V and 5 bases at J, leaving 7 bases unmatched. The CDR3 DNA reads as TGTGCCAGCAGTCACCTAACAGGGGGGTATGGCTACACCTTC. It specifies CASSHLTGGYGYTF.

There are many counts of this clonotype. J is TRBJ2-3 and V is TRBV19; D remains ambiguous. The germline CDR1 and CDR2 sequences are LNHDA and SQIVND (reference sequence). V was trimmed by 0 bases and J by 6 bases, leaving 7 bases between them. This CDR3 contains 13 residues. CDR3 DNA sequence: TGTGCCAGTAGTATAGAACCGGGTGATACGCAGTATTTT. It specifies CASSIEPGDTQYF.